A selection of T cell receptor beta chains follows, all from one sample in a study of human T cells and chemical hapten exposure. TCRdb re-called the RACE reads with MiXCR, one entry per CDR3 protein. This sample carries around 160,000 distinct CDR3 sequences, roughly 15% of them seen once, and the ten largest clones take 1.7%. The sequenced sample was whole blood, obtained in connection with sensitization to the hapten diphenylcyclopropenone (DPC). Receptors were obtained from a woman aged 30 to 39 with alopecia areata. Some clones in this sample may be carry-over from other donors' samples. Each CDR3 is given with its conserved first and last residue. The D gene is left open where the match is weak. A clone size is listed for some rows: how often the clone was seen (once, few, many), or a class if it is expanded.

CDR3aa: CASKRVDTEAFF; CDR3nt: TGTGCCAGCAAAAGGGTGGACACTGAAGCTTTCTTT; d_gene: -; j_gene: TRBJ1-1; abundance: -; v_gene: TRBV27
CDR3aa: CASSLPAGGLGNEQFF; CDR3nt: TGTGCCAGCAGCCTTCCCGCGGGGGGGCTTGGCAATGAGCAGTTCTTC; d_gene: TRBD2; j_gene: TRBJ2-1; abundance: few; v_gene: TRBV7-9
CDR3aa: CASSWDGLNTEAFF; CDR3nt: TGTGCCAGCAGTTGGGACGGGTTGAACACTGAAGCTTTCTTT; d_gene: -; j_gene: TRBJ1-1; abundance: many; v_gene: TRBV6-5
CDR3aa: CSARGDTGDYNYGYTF; CDR3nt: TGCAGTGCTAGAGGGGATACAGGGGATTATAACTATGGCTACACCTTC; d_gene: TRBD1; j_gene: TRBJ1-2; abundance: many; v_gene: TRBV20-1
CDR3aa: CASSYQTDSNQETQYF; CDR3nt: TGTGCCAGCAGCTACCAGACGGACTCGAACCAAGAGACCCAGTACTTC; d_gene: -; j_gene: TRBJ2-5; abundance: once; v_gene: TRBV5-6
CDR3aa: CASKQGNTEAFF; CDR3nt: TGTGCCAGCAAACAGGGGAACACTGAAGCTTTCTTT; d_gene: -; j_gene: TRBJ1-1; abundance: -; v_gene: TRBV6-2/TRBV6-3
CDR3aa: CASSFRRFGQETQYF; CDR3nt: TGTGCCAGCAGCTTTCGCCGCTTCGGACAAGAGACCCAGTACTTC; d_gene: -; j_gene: TRBJ2-5; abundance: -; v_gene: TRBV5-4
CDR3aa: CASSQHRAEVGTDTQYF; CDR3nt: TGTGCCAGCAGCCAGCACAGGGCCGAGGTTGGCACAGATACGCAGTATTTT; d_gene: -; j_gene: TRBJ2-3; abundance: -; v_gene: TRBV3-1
CDR3aa: CASTLSGSGGYEQYF; CDR3nt: TGTGCCAGCACCCTGTCGGGGAGCGGGGGTTACGAGCAGTACTTC; d_gene: TRBD2; j_gene: TRBJ2-7; abundance: few; v_gene: TRBV7-9
CDR3aa: CSVGKGGPGEQYF; CDR3nt: TGCAGCGTTGGAAAAGGGGGACCCGGCGAGCAGTACTTC; d_gene: -; j_gene: TRBJ2-7; abundance: few; v_gene: TRBV29-1
CDR3aa: CASSLEYAEAFF; CDR3nt: TGTGCCAGCAGCTTGGAATATGCTGAAGCTTTCTTT; d_gene: -; j_gene: TRBJ1-1; abundance: -; v_gene: TRBV5-6
CDR3aa: CSARPGLAGVPDTQYF; CDR3nt: TGCAGTGCTAGACCCGGACTAGCGGGAGTTCCCGATACGCAGTATTTT; d_gene: TRBD2; j_gene: TRBJ2-3; abundance: -; v_gene: TRBV20-1
CDR3aa: CASSPQTYSYEQYF; CDR3nt: TGTGCCAGCAGCCCACAGACGTACTCCTACGAGCAGTACTTC; d_gene: -; j_gene: TRBJ2-7; abundance: -; v_gene: TRBV7-6
CDR3aa: CSVEGTGGTEAFF; CDR3nt: TGCAGCGTTGAAGGCACCGGGGGCACTGAAGCTTTCTTT; d_gene: -; j_gene: TRBJ1-1; abundance: -; v_gene: TRBV29-1
CDR3aa: CASSRDLQGENSPLHF; CDR3nt: TGCGCCAGCAGCCGGGATCTACAGGGAGAGAATTCACCCCTCCACTTT; d_gene: -; j_gene: TRBJ1-6; abundance: many; v_gene: TRBV5-1
CDR3aa: CASSLLLRETYYGYTF; CDR3nt: TGTGCCAGCAGTTTACTATTACGGGAAACTTACTATGGCTACACCTTC; d_gene: -; j_gene: TRBJ1-2; abundance: -; v_gene: TRBV12-3/TRBV12-4
CDR3aa: CASTPSGGVPRQYF; CDR3nt: TGTGCCAGCACCCCCTCCGGGGGGGTTCCGCGGCAGTACTTC; d_gene: TRBD2; j_gene: TRBJ2-7; abundance: -; v_gene: TRBV7-8
CDR3aa: CASTHRAGSNQPQHF; CDR3nt: TGTGCCAGCACCCATCGGGCAGGGTCCAATCAGCCCCAGCATTTT; d_gene: -; j_gene: TRBJ1-5; abundance: -; v_gene: TRBV7-2
CDR3aa: CSARRQGRVDNSPLHF; CDR3nt: TGCAGTGCAAGAAGACAGGGCCGGGTTGACAATTCACCCCTCCACTTT; d_gene: TRBD1; j_gene: TRBJ1-6; abundance: -; v_gene: TRBV20-1
CDR3aa: CASSPGEGRSGNTIYF; CDR3nt: TGTGCCAGCAGCCCCGGAGAGGGAAGATCTGGAAACACCATATATTTT; d_gene: -; j_gene: TRBJ1-3; abundance: few; v_gene: TRBV7-9
CDR3aa: CASSDPPREETQYF; CDR3nt: TGTGCCAGCAGTGACCCCCCGAGGGAAGAGACCCAGTACTTC; d_gene: -; j_gene: TRBJ2-5; abundance: few; v_gene: TRBV25-1
CDR3aa: CASQFGGGNSPLHF; CDR3nt: TGTGCCAGCCAATTCGGGGGGGGTAATTCACCCCTCCACTTT; d_gene: -; j_gene: TRBJ1-6; abundance: many; v_gene: TRBV28
CDR3aa: CASSQDWQNQPQHF; CDR3nt: TGCGCCAGCAGCCAAGATTGGCAGAATCAGCCCCAGCATTTT; d_gene: -; j_gene: TRBJ1-5; abundance: -; v_gene: TRBV4-3
CDR3aa: CASSYSNTQNTEAFF; CDR3nt: TGTGCCAGCAGTTACTCGAACACTCAGAACACTGAAGCTTTCTTT; d_gene: -; j_gene: TRBJ1-1; abundance: many; v_gene: TRBV6-2/TRBV6-3
CDR3aa: CSTRASGGLGEQYF; CDR3nt: TGCAGTACTAGAGCTAGCGGGGGGCTTGGCGAGCAGTACTTC; d_gene: TRBD2; j_gene: TRBJ2-7; abundance: -; v_gene: TRBV20-1
CDR3aa: CASRRDSASYNEQFF; CDR3nt: TGTGCCAGCAGAAGGGACTCTGCCTCCTACAATGAGCAGTTCTTC; d_gene: -; j_gene: TRBJ2-1; abundance: -; v_gene: TRBV2
CDR3aa: CASSQETSGGWADTQYF; CDR3nt: TGCGCCAGCAGCCAAGAGACTAGCGGGGGGTGGGCAGATACGCAGTATTTT; d_gene: TRBD2; j_gene: TRBJ2-3; abundance: -; v_gene: TRBV4-3